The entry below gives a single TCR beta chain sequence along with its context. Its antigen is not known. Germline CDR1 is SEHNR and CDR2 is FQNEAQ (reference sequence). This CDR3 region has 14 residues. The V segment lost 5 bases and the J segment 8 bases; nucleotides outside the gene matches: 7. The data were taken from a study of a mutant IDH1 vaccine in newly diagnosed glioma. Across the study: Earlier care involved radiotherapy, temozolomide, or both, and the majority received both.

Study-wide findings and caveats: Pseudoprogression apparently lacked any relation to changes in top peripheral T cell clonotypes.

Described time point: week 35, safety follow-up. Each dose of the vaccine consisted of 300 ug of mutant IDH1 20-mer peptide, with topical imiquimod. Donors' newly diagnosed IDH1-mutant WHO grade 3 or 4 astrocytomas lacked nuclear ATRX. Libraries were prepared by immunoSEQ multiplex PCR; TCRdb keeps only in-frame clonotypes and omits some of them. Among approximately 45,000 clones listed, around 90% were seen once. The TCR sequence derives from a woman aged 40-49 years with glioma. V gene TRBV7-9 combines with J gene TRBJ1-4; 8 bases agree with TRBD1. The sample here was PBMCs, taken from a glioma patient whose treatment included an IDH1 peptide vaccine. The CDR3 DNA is TGTGCCAGCAGCCGCAGGGGGCCTGCAGAAAAACTGTTTTTT. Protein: CASSRRGPAEKLFF.